The clone carrying this T cell receptor beta chain was seen only once. This specimen comes from a study of blood T cell repertoires in COVID-19. Study as a whole: Specimens from acute and convalescent COVID-19 originated in the United States, Italy and Spain. PBMCs, B-cell-depleted T cells, or T cells were the source of the cDNA or gDNA that made up the material.

Patients from Seattle were sampled longitudinally, starting during active infection. The authors' processing: Amplification of reference gene primers provided the estimated nucleated cell counts. Clones were sequenced by immunoSEQ multiplex PCR, and TCRdb holds only the in-frame ones, with some missing. V, J and clone size are those of that table, while D and trimming were read from the DNA. The table has about 49,000 clones, about 89% seen once. The CDR3 loop spans 15 amino acids. Germline assignment: CDR1 MNHEY and CDR2 SVGAGI. V trimming: 2 bases; J trimming: 2 bases; junction bases outside the gene matches: 0.

This TCR derives from a woman of 80 years or more with COVID-19, enrolled during active disease. Sequenced input: peripheral blood. V gene TRBV6-5 combines with J gene TRBJ2-1, with TRBD2 identical over 10 bases. CDR3 DNA: TGTGCCAGCAGTTACAGCGGGAGGGCCTACAATGAGCAGTTCTTC. Protein sequence: CASSYSGRAYNEQFF.